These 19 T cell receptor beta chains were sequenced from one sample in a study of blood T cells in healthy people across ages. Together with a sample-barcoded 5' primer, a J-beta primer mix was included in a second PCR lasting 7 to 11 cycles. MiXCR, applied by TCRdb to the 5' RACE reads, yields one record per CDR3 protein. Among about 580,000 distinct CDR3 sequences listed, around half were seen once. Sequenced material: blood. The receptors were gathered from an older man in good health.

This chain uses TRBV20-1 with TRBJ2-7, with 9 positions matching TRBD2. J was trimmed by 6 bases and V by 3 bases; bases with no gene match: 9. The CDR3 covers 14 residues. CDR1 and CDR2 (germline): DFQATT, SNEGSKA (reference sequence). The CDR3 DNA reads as TGCAGTGCTAGGGTAGGGACTAGCCCGGTCGAGCAGTACTTC. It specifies CSARVGTSPVEQYF.

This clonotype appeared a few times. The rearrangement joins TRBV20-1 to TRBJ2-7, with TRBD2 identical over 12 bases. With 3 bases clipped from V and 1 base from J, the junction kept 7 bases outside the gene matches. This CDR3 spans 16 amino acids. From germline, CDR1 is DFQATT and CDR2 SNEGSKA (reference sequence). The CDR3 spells CSARAGLAGHSYEQYF. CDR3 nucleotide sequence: TGCAGTGCTAGGGCGGGACTAGCGGGCCATTCCTACGAGCAGTACTTC.

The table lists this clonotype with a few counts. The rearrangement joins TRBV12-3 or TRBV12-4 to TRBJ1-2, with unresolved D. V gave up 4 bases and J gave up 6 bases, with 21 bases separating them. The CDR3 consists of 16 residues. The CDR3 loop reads CASSSSRGVGRNGYTF. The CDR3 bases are TGTGCCAGCAGTTCGTCTCGCGGTGTCGGCAGGAATGGCTACACCTTC.

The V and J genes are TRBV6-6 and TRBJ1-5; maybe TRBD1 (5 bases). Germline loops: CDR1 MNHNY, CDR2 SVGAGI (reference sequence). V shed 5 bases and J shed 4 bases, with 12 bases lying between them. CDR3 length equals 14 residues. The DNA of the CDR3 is TGTGCCAGCAGTGTTTGGGACGGTAATCAGCCCCAGCATTTT. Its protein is CASSVWDGNQPQHF.

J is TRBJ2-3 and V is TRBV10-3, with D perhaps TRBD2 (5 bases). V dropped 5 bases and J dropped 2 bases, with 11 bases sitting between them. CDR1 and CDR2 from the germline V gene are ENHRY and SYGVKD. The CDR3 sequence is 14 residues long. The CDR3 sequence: CAISTGWNTDTQYF. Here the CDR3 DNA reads TGTGCCATCAGTACGGGGTGGAACACAGATACGCAGTATTTT.

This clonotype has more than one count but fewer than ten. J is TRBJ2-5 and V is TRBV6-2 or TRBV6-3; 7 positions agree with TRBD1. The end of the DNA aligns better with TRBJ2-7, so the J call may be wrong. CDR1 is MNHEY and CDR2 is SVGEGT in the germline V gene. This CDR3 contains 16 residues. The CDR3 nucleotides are TGTGCCAGCAGTCGACCCGGGACAGTTGGGACCTACGAGCAGTACTTC. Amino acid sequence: CASSRPGTVGTYEQYF.

CDR3: CASSQQRLNTEAFF. The CDR3 DNA is TGTGCCAGCAGCCAACAGAGGTTGAACACTGAAGCTTTCTTT. The chain combines TRBV6-1 with TRBJ1-1, with D unclear. Trimming took off 6 bases at V and 0 bases at J, with 11 bases between the two ends. Germline values: CDR1 MNHNS, CDR2 SASEGT. This CDR3 has 14 residues.

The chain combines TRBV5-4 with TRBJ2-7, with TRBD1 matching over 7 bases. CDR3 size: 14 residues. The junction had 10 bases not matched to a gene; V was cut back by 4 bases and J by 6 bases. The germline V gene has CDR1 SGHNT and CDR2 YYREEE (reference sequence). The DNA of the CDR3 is TGTGCCAGCAGCCAGGGGGAACAGGTCACCGAGCAGTACTTC. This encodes CASSQGEQVTEQYF.

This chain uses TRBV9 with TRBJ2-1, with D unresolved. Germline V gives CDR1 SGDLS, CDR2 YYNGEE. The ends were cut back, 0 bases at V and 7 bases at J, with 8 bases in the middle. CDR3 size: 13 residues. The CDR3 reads CASSVESSNEQFF. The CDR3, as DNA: TGTGCCAGCAGCGTAGAGAGTAGTAATGAGCAGTTCTTC. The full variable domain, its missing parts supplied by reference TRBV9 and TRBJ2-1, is DSGVTQTPKHLITATGQRVTLRCSPRSGDLSVYWYQQSLDQGLQFLIQYYNGEERAKGNILERFSAQQFPDLHSELNLSSLELGDSALYFCASSVESSNEQFFGPGTRLTVL.

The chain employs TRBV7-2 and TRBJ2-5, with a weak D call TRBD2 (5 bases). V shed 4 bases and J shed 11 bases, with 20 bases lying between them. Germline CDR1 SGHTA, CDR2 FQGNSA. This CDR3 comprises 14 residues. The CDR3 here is CASSYSLVLNEQYF. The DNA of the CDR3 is TGTGCCAGCAGCTACTCACTAGTCCTCAATGAGCAGTACTTC.

CDR3 loop: CSARVWDSANYGYTF. CDR3 nucleotide sequence: TGCAGTGCTAGAGTCTGGGACAGCGCTAACTATGGCTACACCTTC. The chain couples TRBV20-1 to TRBJ1-2; 7 bases are shared with TRBD1. This CDR3 is built from 15 residues. The germline gives CDR1 DFQATT, CDR2 SNEGSKA (reference sequence). The trim removed 1 base at V and 0 bases at J, leaving 5 bases unmatched.

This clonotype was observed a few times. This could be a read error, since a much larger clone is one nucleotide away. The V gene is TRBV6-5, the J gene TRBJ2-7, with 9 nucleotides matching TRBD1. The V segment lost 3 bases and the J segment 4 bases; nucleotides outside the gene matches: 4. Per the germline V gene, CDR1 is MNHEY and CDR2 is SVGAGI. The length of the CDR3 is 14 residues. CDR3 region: CASSYGGQGYEQYF. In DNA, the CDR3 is TGTGCCAGCAGTTATGGCGGACAGGGGTACGAGCAGTACTTC.

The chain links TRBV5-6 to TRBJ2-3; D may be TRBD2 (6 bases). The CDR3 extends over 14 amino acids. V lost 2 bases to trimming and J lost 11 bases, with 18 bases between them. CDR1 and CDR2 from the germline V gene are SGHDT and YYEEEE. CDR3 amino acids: CASSLGNRRDGQYF. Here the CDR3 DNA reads TGTGCCAGCAGCTTAGGCAATAGGCGGGACGGGCAGTATTTT.

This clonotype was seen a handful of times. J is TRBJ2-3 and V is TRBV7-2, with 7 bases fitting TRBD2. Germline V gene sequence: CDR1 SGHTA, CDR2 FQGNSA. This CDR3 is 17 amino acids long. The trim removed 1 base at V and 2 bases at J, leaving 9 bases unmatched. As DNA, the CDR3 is TGTGCCAGCAGCTTAGGAGGGCCCGGGAGGTTCACAGATACGCAGTATTTT. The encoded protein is CASSLGGPGRFTDTQYF.

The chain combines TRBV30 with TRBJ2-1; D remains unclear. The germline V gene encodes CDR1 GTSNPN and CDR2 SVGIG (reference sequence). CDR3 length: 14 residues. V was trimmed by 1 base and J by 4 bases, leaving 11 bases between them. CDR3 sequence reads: CAWSGPGRYNEQFF. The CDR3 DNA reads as TGTGCCTGGAGTGGGCCGGGCAGGTACAATGAGCAGTTCTTC.

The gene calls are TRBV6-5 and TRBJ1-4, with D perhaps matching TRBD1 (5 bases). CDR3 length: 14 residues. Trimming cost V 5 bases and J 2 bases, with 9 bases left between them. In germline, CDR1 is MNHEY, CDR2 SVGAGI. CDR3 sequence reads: CASSGAGTNEKLFF. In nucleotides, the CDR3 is TGTGCCAGCAGTGGGGCGGGGACTAATGAAAAACTGTTTTTT.

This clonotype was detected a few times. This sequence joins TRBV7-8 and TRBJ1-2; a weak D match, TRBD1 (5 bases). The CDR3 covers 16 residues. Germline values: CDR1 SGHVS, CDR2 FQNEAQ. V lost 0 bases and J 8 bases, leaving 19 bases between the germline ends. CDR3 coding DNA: TGTGCCAGCAGCTTAGCGCAGGAAACAGGACGGAGAGGCTACACCTTC. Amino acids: CASSLAQETGRRGYTF.

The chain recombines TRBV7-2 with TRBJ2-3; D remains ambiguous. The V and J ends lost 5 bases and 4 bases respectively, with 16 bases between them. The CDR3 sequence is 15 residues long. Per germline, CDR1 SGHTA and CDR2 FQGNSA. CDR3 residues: CASSPGRLSSDTQYF. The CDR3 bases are TGTGCCAGCAGCCCTGGACGCCTTAGCTCAGATACGCAGTATTTT. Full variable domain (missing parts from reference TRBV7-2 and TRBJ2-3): GAGVSQSPSNKVTEKGKDVELRCDPISGHTALYWYRQSLGQGLEFLIYFQGNSAPDKSGLPSDRFSAERTGGSVSTLTIQRTQQEDSAVYLCASSPGRLSSDTQYFGPGTRLTVL.

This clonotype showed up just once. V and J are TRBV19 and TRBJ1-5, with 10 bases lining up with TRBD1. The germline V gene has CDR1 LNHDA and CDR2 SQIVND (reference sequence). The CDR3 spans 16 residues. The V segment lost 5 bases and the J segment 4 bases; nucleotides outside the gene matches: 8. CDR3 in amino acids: CASSPYGQGGNQPQHF. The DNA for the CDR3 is TGTGCCAGTAGTCCTTACGGACAGGGGGGAAATCAGCCCCAGCATTTT.